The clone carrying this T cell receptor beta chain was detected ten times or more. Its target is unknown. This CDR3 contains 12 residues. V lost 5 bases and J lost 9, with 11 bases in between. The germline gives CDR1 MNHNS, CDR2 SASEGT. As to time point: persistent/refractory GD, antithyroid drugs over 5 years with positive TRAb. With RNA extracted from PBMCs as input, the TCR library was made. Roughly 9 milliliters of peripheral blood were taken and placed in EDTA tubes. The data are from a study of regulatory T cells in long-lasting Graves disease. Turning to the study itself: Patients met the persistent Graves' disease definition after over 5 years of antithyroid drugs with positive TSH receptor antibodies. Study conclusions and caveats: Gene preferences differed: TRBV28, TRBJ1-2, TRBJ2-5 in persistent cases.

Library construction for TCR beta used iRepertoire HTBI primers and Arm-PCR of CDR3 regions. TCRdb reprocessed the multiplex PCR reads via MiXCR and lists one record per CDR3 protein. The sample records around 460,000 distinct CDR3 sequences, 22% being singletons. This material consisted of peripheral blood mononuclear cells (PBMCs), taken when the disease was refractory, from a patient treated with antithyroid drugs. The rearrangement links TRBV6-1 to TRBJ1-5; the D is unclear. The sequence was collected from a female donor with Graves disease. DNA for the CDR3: TGTGCCAGCAGTCACACGGTCCGGCCCCAGCATTTT. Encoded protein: CASSHTVRPQHF.